These T cell receptor beta chains were read from a single sample in a study of CD8 T cells in ankylosing spondylitis. TCRdb reanalysed the 5' RACE reads using MiXCR and keeps one entry per CDR3 protein. The sample has around 180,000 distinct CDR3 sequences; about 18% are singletons. The sequenced sample consisted of blood, either unsorted or a sorted T cell fraction (not recorded which). Source of these receptors: a male donor aged 10 to 30 with ankylosing spondylitis or in good health (not recorded which). Both conserved end residues are part of each CDR3. Each record gives: clone size, J gene, V gene, D gene, CDR3 DNA, CDR3 protein. The D gene is left open where the match is weak. Size is stated for part of the rows, as once, few or many counts, or as a class when the clone is expanded.

>many|TRBJ2-1|TRBV5-1|TRBD1
TGCGCCAGCAGCTCCGGGACAGGGGGCCACAATGAGCAGTTCTTC
CASSSGTGGHNEQFF
>many|TRBJ2-7|TRBV20-1|TRBD2
TGCAGTGCTAGAGATCCAACTAGCGGTATGTACGAGCAGTACTTC
CSARDPTSGMYEQYF
>many|TRBJ2-1|TRBV9|-
TGTGCCAGCAGCGTAGATGGCTCGGATCAGTTCTTC
CASSVDGSDQFF
>many|TRBJ2-1|TRBV29-1|-
TGCAGCGTTGTGTGGGTCCTTCTGGGAAATGAGCAGTTCTTC
CSVVWVLLGNEQFF
>few|TRBJ2-2|TRBV29-1|-
TGCAGCGTTGAGAGCAACACCGGGGAGCTGTTTTTT
CSVESNTGELFF
>many|TRBJ1-2|TRBV11-2|-
TGTGCCAGCAGCTTAGCGGGGGGGGGAAACTATGGCTACACCTTC
CASSLAGGGNYGYTF
>many|TRBJ1-4|TRBV30|-
TGTGCCTGGAGTGTACGGCAGGGTTATGAAAAACTGTTTTTT
CAWSVRQGYEKLFF
>-|TRBJ2-3|TRBV4-1|-
TGCGCCAGCAGCCAAGTAGAGGACCCTAGCACAGATACGCAGTATTTT
CASSQVEDPSTDTQYF
>many|TRBJ1-4|TRBV7-9|-
TGTGCCAGCACCCTGGGGGCGACTAATGAAAAACTGTTTTTT
CASTLGATNEKLFF
>many|TRBJ2-5|TRBV24-1|-
TGTGCCACCAGTGATCGTTCGGGACATAACCAAGAGACCCAGTACTTC
CATSDRSGHNQETQYF
>-|TRBJ2-1|TRBV29-1|TRBD2
TGCAGCGGAAGGGGGACTAGCGGGATTAGTTTCAGGAACAATGAGCAGTTCTTC
CSGRGTSGISFRNNEQFF
>-|TRBJ2-1|TRBV20-1|-
TGCAGTGCCACGGTAGTGTCCTACAATGAGCAGTTCTTC
CSATVVSYNEQFF
>many|TRBJ1-2|TRBV24-1|TRBD1
TGTGCCACCAGTGATTTTGAGGGGGCGCTCGATGGCTACACCTTC
CATSDFEGALDGYTF
>many|TRBJ2-3|TRBV29-1|-
TGCAGCGTTGAAGGTCGGGCTAGCACAGATACGCAGTATTTT
CSVEGRASTDTQYF
>many|TRBJ2-5|TRBV5-6|TRBD2
TGTGCCAGCAGCTTTGTTACTAGCGGGAGGGGGGAGACAAAAGAGACCCAGTACTTC
CASSFVTSGRGETKETQYF
>-|TRBJ2-5|TRBV7-2|TRBD2
TGTGCCAGCAGCTTAGGACTAGCGGGGAATCAAGAGACCCAGTACTTC
CASSLGLAGNQETQYF
>-|TRBJ2-5|TRBV29-1|-
TGCAGCGTCGGCCCAGCGGAGGAGACCCAGTACTTC
CSVGPAEETQYF
>many|TRBJ2-7|TRBV7-9|TRBD1
TGTGCCAGCAGCTCCCCCGGGACAGGGGGTTTCCACGAGCAGTACTTC
CASSSPGTGGFHEQYF
>many|TRBJ2-3|TRBV5-6|TRBD1
TGTGCCAGCAGCTTGTCCGGGACAGATGTTTCAGATACGCAGTATTTT
CASSLSGTDVSDTQYF
>many|TRBJ1-2|TRBV12-3/TRBV12-4|TRBD1
TGTGCCAGCAGTTTAACCGGGACAGGCTCGACGGAGACCTTC
CASSLTGTGSTETF
>few|TRBJ2-3|TRBV2|-
TGTGCCAGCAGTGATATACCGGGGGATACGCAGTATTTT
CASSDIPGDTQYF
>many|TRBJ2-1|TRBV7-2|TRBD1
TGTGCCAGCAGCCGGGGACAGACGATCCACAATGAGCAGTTCTTC
CASSRGQTIHNEQFF